This TCR beta chain is from a study of blood T cell repertoires in COVID-19 (dated by TCRdb to the early 2020s). Concerning the study at large: Samples from collaborators originated in the United States, Italy and Spain and spanned both the acute and convalescent phases of COVID-19. The material from the prospective study consisted of cDNA or gDNA derived from T cells, B-cell-depleted T cells, or PBMCs. Subjects who had been exposed to COVID-19, were actively infected with it, or had recovered from it provided the deeply sampled blood TCRbeta repertoires that made up the dataset. A freely available public database, intended as a resource for researchers studying the immune response to SARS-CoV-2, is where the repertoires were released. The samples were drawn from the first 160 participants of the ongoing ImmuneRACE study and from more than 1,000 subjects provided by 6 global collaborators. Sample metadata almost always included a de-identified subject ID, COVID-19 status, age in years and sex. Where HLA class I and class II types were available, the types were taken from metadata supplied by the sample provider, not from assay-based typing.

About this clone itself: Its antigen is unknown. The sample holds no much larger clone one base away, and base qualities are not on file.

There are 16 amino acids in the CDR3, from cysteine to phenylalanine inclusive. The entry retains the CDR3 DNA only, 48 bases that are in frame from base 1. For this chain, trimming is 4 bases at the V end and 3 bases at the J end, and the number of junction bases without a gene match is 10. Based on the germline V gene (reference sequence), the CDR1 and CDR2 sequences are SGHNT and YYREEE. The investigation overall reported the following: How much clinical and demographic metadata was included differed by source and by participant, and the metadata was provided uncurated.

TCRbeta CDR3 regions were amplified from genomic DNA using the immunoSEQ Assay, a bias-controlled multiplex PCR. Concerning the study's data processing: Within the assay, amplification of reference gene primers was used to estimate how many nucleated cells each sample contained. Sequence reads were collapsed and filtered to measure the absolute abundance of every unique TCRbeta CDR3 rearrangement. Productive Simpson clonality was computed per sample as the square root of Simpson's diversity index over productive rearrangements. This immuneACCESS table, as held by TCRdb, lists in-frame sequences with V and J called but not all clones. Of the missing ones, under half trace to an unresolved V gene in checked studies; the others have no known cause. The DNA was the basis for D and trimming; V, J and clone size are from that table. This sample lists around 370,000 clones; about 93% were detected once. Clones ranked in the top ten supply around 3.5% of the sample.

Samples from volunteer blood donors who had recovered from COVID-19 were contributed by a second Seattle source. Collaborating institutions collected whole blood in K2EDTA tubes following their own protocols. For TCRbeta analysis, collaborators shipped samples as frozen whole blood, isolated PBMCs, or DNA extracted from either of those sample types. This receptor chain uses TRBV5-4 and TRBJ2-3, and TRBD1 matches 8 of the central bases. This receptor was taken from a woman between 18 and 29 years old who had recovered from COVID-19. Sequenced material: peripheral blood. The CDR3 amino acid sequence is: CASSGRRGLATDTQYF. The sequenced DNA: TGTGCCAGCAGCGGCCGCAGGGGGCTGGCGACAGATACGCAGTATTTT.